Shown below are 17 T cell receptor beta chains from a single sample sequenced in a study of shared clonotypes between healthy human individuals. Assay used: immunoSEQ multiplex PCR; TCRdb lists only in-frame clones, some missing. The repertoire holds 2.3 million or so clones, roughly 93% seen once, with 0.35% to 0.5% in the top ten. Sequenced: naive CD4+ T cells from PBMCs. Documented subset: CD45RA+ positively selected. The receptors originated from a man between 18 and 29 years old in good health. Some clones in this sample may be carry-over from other donors' samples.

The chain has TRBV30 and TRBJ2-1; 14 nucleotides align to TRBD2. Trimming cost V 4 bases and J 10 bases; bases outside gene matches: 6. Looked up from germline, CDR1 is GTSNPN and CDR2 is SVGIG (reference sequence). This CDR3 spans 14 amino acids. The CDR3 is CAWMGLAGVGEQFF. The CDR3 DNA sequence: TGTGCCTGGATGGGACTAGCGGGAGTAGGAGAGCAGTTCTTC.

Comment on this clone: The same CDR3 is also encoded by other DNA sequences in this sample. CDR3 sequence: CASSLGGSGTGELFF. The CDR3 DNA follows: TGTGCCAGCAGTTTGGGGGGAAGCGGCACCGGGGAGCTGTTTTTT. This chain uses TRBV28 with TRBJ2-2; a possible D gene is TRBD2 (6 bases). The CDR3 length is 15 residues. Looked up from germline, CDR1 is MDHEN and CDR2 is SYDVKM. V shed 3 bases and J shed 4 bases, with 12 bases lying between them.

Only one count was recorded for this clone. The rearrangement joins TRBV30 to TRBJ1-4, with TRBD1 identical over 9 bases. This CDR3 spans 14 amino acids. The trim removed 2 bases at V and 5 bases at J, leaving 3 bases unmatched. Germline assignment: CDR1 GTSNPN and CDR2 SVGIG (reference sequence). In DNA, the CDR3 is TGTGCCTGGAGTTTAGGACAGGGGAATGAAAAACTGTTTTTT. This encodes CAWSLGQGNEKLFF.

In the case of this clone: The sample has other DNA sequences that encode this CDR3 too. The chain uses TRBV28 and TRBJ1-2; D ambiguous. This CDR3 contains 12 residues. V was cut by 7 bases and J by 4 bases, with 10 bases left in between. Per the germline V gene, CDR1 is MDHEN and CDR2 is SYDVKM. CDR3 in DNA: TGTGCCAGCACCCGCGCGGGCTATGGCTACACCTTC. The encoded protein is CASTRAGYGYTF.

For this clone: Other DNA sequences in this specimen translate into the identical CDR3. The chain is built from TRBV11-2 and TRBJ2-7; D is unclear. Germline V CDR1 and CDR2: SGHAT, FQNNGV. V lost 0 bases to trimming and J lost 4 bases, with 7 bases between them. CDR3 size: 13 residues. CDR3 nucleotides: TGTGCCAGCAGCTTAGATGGCGTTTACGAGCAGTACTTC. Its protein product is CASSLDGVYEQYF.

This chain links TRBV7-9 with TRBJ2-1; D is perhaps TRBD2 (6 bases). V dropped 1 base and J dropped 7 bases, with 14 bases sitting between them. The length of the CDR3 is 15 residues. Germline-derived CDR1 and CDR2 are SEHNR and FQNEAQ (reference sequence). As DNA, the CDR3 is TGTGCCAGCAGCTTAGTGCCCGGACTAACAAATGAGCAGTTCTTC. Its translation is CASSLVPGLTNEQFF. Complete variable domain (other parts from reference TRBV7-9 and TRBJ2-1): DTGVSQNPRHKITKRGQNVTFRCDPISEHNRLYWYRQTLGQGPEFLTYFQNEAQLEKSRLLSDRFSAERPKGSFSTLEIQRTEQGDSAMYLCASSLVPGLTNEQFFGPGTRLTVL.

This clone was recorded many times. Other nucleotide sequences from this sample produce the same CDR3. The chain links TRBV28 to TRBJ1-1, with D hard to call. V was shortened by 2 bases and J by 0 bases, with 1 base between the two germline ends. Germline assignment: CDR1 MDHEN and CDR2 SYDVKM. This CDR3 contains 12 residues. The CDR3, as DNA: TGTGCCAGCAGTTTACTGAACACTGAAGCTTTCTTT. This sequence encodes CASSLLNTEAFF.

In this sample, this clone turned up a few times. The chain carries TRBV6-6 and TRBJ1-5, with a possible D match to TRBD1 (6 bases). Germline loops: CDR1 MNHNY, CDR2 SVGAGI (reference sequence). The V end lost 6 bases, the J end lost 6 bases, and 18 bases lay between the germline ends. The CDR3 sequence is 15 residues long. CDR3 nucleotide sequence: TGTGCCAGCAGAGGCATGGGGGGGCAGGGTCAGCCCCAGCATTTT. Its translation: CASRGMGGQGQPQHF.

The chain couples TRBV28 to TRBJ2-4, with D perhaps matching TRBD1 (5 bases). The CDR3 is made up of 15 amino acids. The V gene lost 4 bases and the J gene lost 7 bases, with 17 bases spanning the gap. The germline V gene encodes CDR1 MDHEN and CDR2 SYDVKM. The CDR3 is CASSYRSRAYNIQYF. CDR3 DNA sequence: TGTGCCAGCAGTTATAGGTCCAGGGCGTATAACATTCAGTACTTC.

In its sample, this clone was seen once. This sequence joins TRBV5-1 and TRBJ1-3; D might be TRBD1 (5 bases). The ends were cut back, 3 bases at V and 0 bases at J, with 10 bases in the middle. CDR3 size: 15 residues. Germline-derived CDR1 and CDR2 are SGHRS and YFSETQ. The CDR3: CASSSGTASGNTIYF. CDR3 DNA sequence: TGCGCCAGCAGCTCCGGGACGGCCTCTGGAAACACCATATATTTT.

This clone has only one observation. The chain links TRBV28 to TRBJ1-5; D unclear. V was trimmed by 5 bases and J by 6 bases, leaving 17 bases between them. From germline, CDR1 is MDHEN and CDR2 SYDVKM. The CDR3 extends over 15 amino acids. The CDR3 DNA reads TGTGCCAGCAGTGAAAATCAGGAGCTGGGTCAGCCCCAGCATTTT. As protein: CASSENQELGQPQHF.

V gene TRBV7-9 combines with J gene TRBJ2-4; 7 bases are a match to TRBD2. Trimming took 2 bases from V and 0 from J; bases not matched to a gene: 4. The CDR3 has 16 amino acids. From germline, CDR1 is SEHNR and CDR2 FQNEAQ (reference sequence). The CDR3 bases are TGTGCCAGCAGCTTACGGGGGGAACTAGCCAAAAACATTCAGTACTTC. Translating it yields CASSLRGELAKNIQYF.

The chain employs TRBV7-3 and TRBJ2-5, with 9 bases aligning to TRBD1. V was pared by 5 bases and J by 4 bases, with 11 bases of the junction left unmatched. Per germline, CDR1 SGHTA and CDR2 FQGTGA. This CDR3 has 16 amino acids. The CDR3 bases are TGTGCCAGCAGCCTAGGACCGGGACAGGGCCTAGAGACCCAGTACTTC. It translates to CASSLGPGQGLETQYF. The entire variable domain, with the rest obtained from reference TRBV7-3 and TRBJ2-5, is as follows: GAGVSQTPSNKVTEKGKYVELRCDPISGHTALYWYRQSLGQGPEFLIYFQGTGAADDSGLPNDRFFAVRPEGSVSTLKIQRTERGDSAVYLCASSLGPGQGLETQYFGPGTRLLVL.

In regard to this clone: Other DNA sequences in this specimen translate into the identical CDR3. This chain connects TRBV27 to TRBJ2-7; tentatively, D is TRBD1 or TRBD2 (7 bases each). Germline CDR1 and CDR2: MNHEY and SMNVEV (reference sequence). This CDR3 region has 14 residues. Trimming left V 5 bases short and J 4 bases short, with 15 bases between. In DNA, the CDR3 is TGTGCCAGCAGTCTGCGACAGGGAGGGTACGAGCAGTACTTC. Its protein product is CASSLRQGGYEQYF.

The V and J genes are TRBV19 and TRBJ1-5; D remains unclear. V gave up 5 bases and J gave up 0 bases, with 11 bases separating them. Germline CDR1 reads LNHDA; CDR2 reads SQIVND (reference sequence). This CDR3 contains 15 residues. The CDR3 nucleotides are TGTGCCAGTAGTGAAGCAGTCTATAGCAATCAGCCCCAGCATTTT. Translation: CASSEAVYSNQPQHF.

The V and J genes are TRBV11-3 and TRBJ2-7; no reliable D call. Germline CDR1 and CDR2: SGHNT and YENEEA. The V and J ends lost 4 bases and 0 bases respectively, with 7 bases between them. The CDR3 sequence is 13 residues long. The CDR3 loop reads CASSSGLSYEQYF. The DNA for the CDR3 is TGTGCCAGCAGCTCCGGTCTCTCCTACGAGCAGTACTTC.

This clone was seen only once. This chain links TRBV5-1 with TRBJ2-5; TRBD1 aligns across 7 bases. The CDR3 is made up of 14 amino acids. Germline-derived CDR1 and CDR2 are SGHRS and YFSETQ. The V gene end was trimmed by 3 bases and the J gene end by 2 bases; junction bases not matched to a gene: 4. DNA for the CDR3: TGCGCCAGCAGCTGGGGACAGATGCAAGAGACCCAGTACTTC. This sequence encodes CASSWGQMQETQYF.